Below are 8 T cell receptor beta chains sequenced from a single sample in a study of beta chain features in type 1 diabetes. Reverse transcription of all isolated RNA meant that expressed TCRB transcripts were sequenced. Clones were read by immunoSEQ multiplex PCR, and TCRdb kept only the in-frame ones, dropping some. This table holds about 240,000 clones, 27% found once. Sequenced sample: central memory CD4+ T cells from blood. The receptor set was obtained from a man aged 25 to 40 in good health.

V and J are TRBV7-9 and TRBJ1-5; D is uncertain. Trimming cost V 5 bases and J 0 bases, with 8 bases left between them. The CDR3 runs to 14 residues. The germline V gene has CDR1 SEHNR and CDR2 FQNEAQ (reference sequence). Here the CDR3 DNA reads TGTGCCAGCAGCCCGAGGGATAGCAATCAGCCCCAGCATTTT. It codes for CASSPRDSNQPQHF.

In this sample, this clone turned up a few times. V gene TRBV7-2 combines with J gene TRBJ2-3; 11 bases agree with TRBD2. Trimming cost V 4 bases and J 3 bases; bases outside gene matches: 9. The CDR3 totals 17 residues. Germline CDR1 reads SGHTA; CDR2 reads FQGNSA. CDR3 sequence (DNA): TGTGCCAGCAGCTGGTCCCCTAGCGGGAGGTCAACAGATACGCAGTATTTT. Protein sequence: CASSWSPSGRSTDTQYF.

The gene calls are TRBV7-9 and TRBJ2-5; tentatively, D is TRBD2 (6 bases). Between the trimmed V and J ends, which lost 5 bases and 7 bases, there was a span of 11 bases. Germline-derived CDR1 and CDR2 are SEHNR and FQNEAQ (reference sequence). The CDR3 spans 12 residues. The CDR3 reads CASSLSGGTQYF. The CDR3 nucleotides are TGTGCCAGCAGCCTCTCCGGGGGGACCCAGTACTTC.

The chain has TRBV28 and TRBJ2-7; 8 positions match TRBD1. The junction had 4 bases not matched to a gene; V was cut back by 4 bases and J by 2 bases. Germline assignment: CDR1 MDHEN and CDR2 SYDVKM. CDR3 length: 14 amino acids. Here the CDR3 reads CASSSPTGAYEQYF. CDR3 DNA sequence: TGTGCCAGCAGTTCCCCGACAGGGGCCTACGAGCAGTACTTC.

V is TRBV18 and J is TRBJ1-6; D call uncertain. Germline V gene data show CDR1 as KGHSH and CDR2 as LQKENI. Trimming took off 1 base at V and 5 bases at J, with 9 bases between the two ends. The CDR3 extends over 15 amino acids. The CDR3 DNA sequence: TGTGCCAGCTCACCACGGGAGCAGGATAATTCACCCCTCCACTTT. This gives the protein CASSPREQDNSPLHF.

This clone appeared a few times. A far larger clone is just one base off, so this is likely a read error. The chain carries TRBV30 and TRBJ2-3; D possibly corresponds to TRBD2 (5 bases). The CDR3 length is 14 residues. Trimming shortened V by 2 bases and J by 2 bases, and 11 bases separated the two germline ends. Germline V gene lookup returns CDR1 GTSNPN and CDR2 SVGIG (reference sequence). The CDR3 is CAWSTGLPTDTQYF. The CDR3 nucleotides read TGTGCCTGGAGTACCGGACTCCCCACAGATACGCAGTATTTT.

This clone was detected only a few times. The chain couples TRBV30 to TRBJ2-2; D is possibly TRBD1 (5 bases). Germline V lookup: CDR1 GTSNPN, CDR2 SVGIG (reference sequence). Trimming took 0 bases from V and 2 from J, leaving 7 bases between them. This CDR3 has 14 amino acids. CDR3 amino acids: CAWSVGHNTGELFF. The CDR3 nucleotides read TGTGCCTGGAGTGTAGGACACAACACCGGGGAGCTGTTTTTT.

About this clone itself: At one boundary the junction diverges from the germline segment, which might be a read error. The CDR3 DNA is TGTGCCAGCAGTCCGGGAGGACAGGGACTAAACTTC. This codes for CASSPGGQGLNF. The rearrangement uses TRBV6-6 and TRBJ2-7; TRBD1 is a possible D gene (8 bases). The V gene's germline CDR1 is MNHNY and CDR2 SVGAGI (reference sequence). The CDR3 runs 12 residues.